The source of this TCR beta chain is a study of blood T cell repertoires in COVID-19 (dated by TCRdb to 2020 to 2021). Regarding the study in general: Samples from collaborators originated in the United States, Italy and Spain and spanned both the acute and convalescent phases of COVID-19. The prospective study material was composed of cDNA or gDNA derived from T cells, B-cell-depleted T cells, or PBMCs. Subjects who had been exposed to COVID-19, were actively infected with it, or had recovered from it provided the deeply sampled blood TCRbeta repertoires that made up the dataset. The repertoires were made available in a free public database intended to serve as a resource for research on the immune response to SARS-CoV-2. The samples were drawn from two sources: the first 160 participants of the ongoing ImmuneRACE study, and over 1,000 subjects contributed by 6 global collaborators. Nearly every sample came with metadata listing a de-identified subject ID, COVID-19 status, age in years and sex. Where HLA class I and class II types were available, the types were taken from metadata supplied by the sample provider, not from assay-based typing. Overall results and qualifications from the work: Clinical and demographic metadata were provided uncurated, with the amount varying by source and participant.

A remark on this clone: Its antigen target is currently unknown. It has no much larger one-base neighbor in the sample; base qualities were not kept.

TCRbeta CDR3 regions were amplified from genomic DNA by means of the immunoSEQ Assay, a bias-controlled multiplex PCR. The study's processing was this. Within the assay, amplification of reference gene primers was used to estimate how many nucleated cells each sample contained. To quantify the absolute abundance of each unique TCRbeta CDR3 rearrangement, sequence reads were collapsed and filtered. For each sample, productive Simpson clonality was calculated as the square root of Simpson's diversity index across productive rearrangements. The immuneACCESS repertoire file appears here via TCRdb, limited to in-frame rearrangements. These files lack a portion of the clones; in checked studies, under half of the deficit traces to unresolved V genes, and the cause of the others is not known. The V and J calls and clone size come from that table; D and trimming were worked out from the DNA. The sample yields 260,000 or so clones; about four fifths were counted once. Of the sample, approximately 4.5% is held by the ten largest clones.

Each collaborating institution followed its own protocols to collect whole blood in K2EDTA tubes. For TCRbeta analysis, collaborators shipped samples as frozen whole blood, isolated PBMCs, or DNA extracted from either of those sample types. Taken from the germline V gene (reference sequence), the CDR1 and CDR2 loops are SGHNT and YYREEE. Reading from cysteine to phenylalanine, the CDR3 counts 12 amino acids. CDR3 DNA only is kept here, 36 bases in frame from base 1. Relative to germline, V is 0 bases shorter and J is 11 bases shorter, with 6 bases between their ends. The source is a woman aged 70-85 years with acute or convalescent COVID-19. The sample consisted of peripheral blood. The chain is encoded by TRBV5-4 joined to TRBJ1-6; the D gene identity is not certain. The CDR3 in this case is CASSLAETPLHF. In nucleotides, the sequence is TGTGCCAGCAGCTTGGCCGAGACACCCCTCCACTTT.